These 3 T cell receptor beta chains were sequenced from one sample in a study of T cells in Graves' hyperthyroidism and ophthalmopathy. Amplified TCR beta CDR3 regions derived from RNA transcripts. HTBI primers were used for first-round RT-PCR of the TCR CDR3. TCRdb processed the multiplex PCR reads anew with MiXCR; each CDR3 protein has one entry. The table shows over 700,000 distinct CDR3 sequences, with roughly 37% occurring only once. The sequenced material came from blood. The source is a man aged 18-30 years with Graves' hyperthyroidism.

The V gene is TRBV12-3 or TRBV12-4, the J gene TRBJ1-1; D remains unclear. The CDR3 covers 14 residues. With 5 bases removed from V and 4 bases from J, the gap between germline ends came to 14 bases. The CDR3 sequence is CASSLKSGGTEAFF. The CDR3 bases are TGTGCCAGCAGTCTAAAATCGGGCGGCACTGAAGCTTTCTTT.

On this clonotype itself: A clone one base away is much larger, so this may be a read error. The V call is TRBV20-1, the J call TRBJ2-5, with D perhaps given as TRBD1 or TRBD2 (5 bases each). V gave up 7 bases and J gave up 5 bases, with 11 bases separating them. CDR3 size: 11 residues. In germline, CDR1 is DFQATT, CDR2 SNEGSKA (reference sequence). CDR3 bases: TGCAGTGACTGGGACCGGGAGACCCAGTACTTC. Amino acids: CSDWDRETQYF.

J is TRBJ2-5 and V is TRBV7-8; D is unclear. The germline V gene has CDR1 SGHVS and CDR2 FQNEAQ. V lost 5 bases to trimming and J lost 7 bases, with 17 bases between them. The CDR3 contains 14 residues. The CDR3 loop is CASSPGKGRGTQYF. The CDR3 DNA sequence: TGTGCCAGCAGCCCCGGAAAGGGCAGAGGGACCCAGTACTTC.